These 26 T cell receptor beta chains originate from one sample sequenced in a study of Graves' ophthalmopathy and Graves' hyperthyroidism. The authors amplified TCR beta CDR3 regions from RNA transcripts. HTBI primers served in a first-round RT-PCR, which a second-round multiplex PCR followed. TCRdb itself ran the multiplex PCR reads through MiXCR, one entry per CDR3 protein. The profile shows 650,000 to 900,000 distinct CDR3 sequences, approximately 40% of them singletons. Sequencing was performed on peripheral blood. All receptors come from an adult man with Graves' ophthalmopathy.

The chain combines TRBV25-1 with TRBJ2-7; TRBD1 or TRBD2 may be the D gene (7 bases each). This CDR3 is 14 amino acids long. Germline V gives CDR1 MGHDK, CDR2 SYGVNS. V lost 3 bases and J 12 bases, leaving 21 bases between the germline ends. This CDR3 is CASSDREEGQARYF. The CDR3 bases are TGTGCCAGCAGTGACCGGGAGGAAGGACAGGCGAGGTACTTC.

V usage is TRBV2 and J usage is TRBJ1-3; possible D gene TRBD1, 5 bases. CDR3 length: 11 amino acids. The V end lost 7 bases, the J end lost 7 bases, and 8 bases lay between the germline ends. Germline values: CDR1 SNHLY, CDR2 FYNNEI. Here the CDR3 reads CASNRGNTIYF. Written as DNA, the CDR3 is TGTGCCAGCAACCGGGGGAACACCATATATTTT.

In this sample, this clonotype turned up once. A much larger clonotype is one base distant, so this may be a read error. The conserved final phenylalanine or tryptophan is absent from the CDR3, which likely points to a read error. The V call is TRBV11-2, the J call TRBJ2-5, with TRBD2 identical over 12 bases. Germline V CDR1 and CDR2: SGHAT, FQNNGV. This CDR3 contains 16 residues. V shed 4 bases and J 1 base; nucleotides not matched to a gene: 4. CDR3 region: CASSSRLAGVQETQYL. DNA for the CDR3: TGTGCCAGCAGCTCAAGACTAGCGGGGGTCCAAGAGACCCAGTACTTA.

The chain carries TRBV10-3 and TRBJ2-7; 9 bases fit TRBD1. The CDR3 sequence is 14 residues long. Germline V CDR1 and CDR2: ENHRY, SYGVKD. The V gene end was trimmed by 6 bases and the J gene end by 5 bases; junction bases not matched to a gene: 8. In DNA form, the CDR3 reads TGTGCCATCAGAACAGGGGGCTATTCAGACGAGCAGTACTTC. It translates to CAIRTGGYSDEQYF.

J is TRBJ1-2 and V is TRBV15; possibly TRBD1 for D (5 bases). Germline V gene data show CDR1 as LNHNV and CDR2 as YYDKDF (reference sequence). Between the trimmed V and J ends, which lost 10 bases and 0 bases, there was a span of 15 bases. The CDR3 extends over 14 amino acids. CDR3 region: CARTVRQPNYGYTF. The CDR3 DNA is TGTGCCAGGACGGTTCGACAGCCTAACTATGGCTACACCTTC.

Many counts were recorded for this clonotype. Written as DNA, the CDR3 is TGTGCCAGCAGTGATACTAGCGGGAGGGCCTACGAGCAGTACTTC. Its translation: CASSDTSGRAYEQYF. The chain employs TRBV2 and TRBJ2-7; 13 bases agree with TRBD2. V lost 3 bases, J lost 2 bases, and 1 base stayed unmatched. Germline-derived CDR1 and CDR2 are SNHLY and FYNNEI. The CDR3 is made up of 15 amino acids.

The chain combines TRBV20-1 with TRBJ1-2, with 7 nucleotides matching TRBD1. V was pared by 1 base and J by 2 bases, with 4 bases of the junction left unmatched. The CDR3 has 14 amino acids. CDR1 and CDR2 (germline): DFQATT, SNEGSKA (reference sequence). CDR3 coding DNA: TGCAGTGCTAGAGTTCAACAGGGGAACTATGGCTACACCTTC. Amino acids: CSARVQQGNYGYTF.

Concerning this clonotype: The final CDR3 position lacks the conserved phenylalanine or tryptophan, pointing to a likely read error. The chain recombines TRBV19 with TRBJ1-1; D unclear. This CDR3 has 14 residues. Trimming cost V 0 bases and J 1 base, with 6 bases left between them. Germline-derived CDR1 and CDR2 are LNHDA and SQIVND (reference sequence). CDR3 nucleotides: TGTGCCAGTAGTATAGAAGCAGGGAACACTGAAGCTTTCTCT. Its protein product is CASSIEAGNTEAFS.

In the case of this clonotype: This CDR3 fails to terminate in the conserved phenylalanine or tryptophan, so it likely reflects a read error. The rearrangement uses TRBV29-1 and TRBJ2-5, with 11 nucleotides matching TRBD2. The CDR3 has 15 residues. Germline V CDR1 and CDR2: SQVTM, ANQGSEA. V was clipped by 0 bases and J by 5 bases; unmatched bases: 5. The CDR3: CSVEDRSSGGETQYS. In DNA, the CDR3 is TGCAGCGTTGAAGATCGATCTAGCGGGGGGGAGACCCAGTACTCC.

In this sample, this clonotype turned up many times. The gene calls are TRBV29-1 and TRBJ2-7, with D perhaps matching TRBD1 (5 bases). The ends were cut back, 5 bases at V and 3 bases at J, with 14 bases in the middle. The germline gives CDR1 SQVTM, CDR2 ANQGSEA. The CDR3 covers 13 residues. For the CDR3, the DNA is TGCAGCGTTCTCCAGGGCCCAAGCTACGAGCAGTACTTC. Protein product: CSVLQGPSYEQYF.

This clonotype was picked up many times. The genes are TRBV2 and TRBJ1-5; D is possibly TRBD1 (5 bases). The CDR3 has 16 amino acids. Trimming left V 2 bases short and J 5 bases short, with 16 bases between. CDR1 is SNHLY, CDR2 FYNNEI, per germline. The CDR3 here is CASSEPVGVGDQPQHF. For the CDR3, the DNA is TGTGCCAGCAGTGAACCGGTGGGGGTGGGGGATCAGCCCCAGCATTTT.

The rearrangement links TRBV25-1 to TRBJ1-6; unclear D gene. The germline CDR1 and CDR2 sequences are MGHDK and SYGVNS. The CDR3 sequence is 10 residues long. CDR3 sequence reads: CARTGSPLHF. The CDR3 DNA sequence: TGTGCTAGGACCGGTTCACCCCTCCACTTT.

Only a few counts were recorded for this clonotype. This chain uses TRBV11-2 with TRBJ2-5; D gene unclear. Looked up from germline, CDR1 is SGHAT and CDR2 is FQNNGV. With 1 base removed from V and 5 bases from J, the gap between germline ends came to 14 bases. The CDR3 is 15 amino acids. The CDR3 nucleotides are TGTGCCAGCAGCTTAGTTCGGAGTGTTGCGGAGACCCAGTACTTC. Its protein product is CASSLVRSVAETQYF.

The V gene is TRBV25-1, the J gene TRBJ2-2; D is undetermined. V was shortened by 9 bases and J by 7 bases, with 15 bases between the two germline ends. The CDR3 length is 13 residues. CDR1 and CDR2 from the germline V gene are MGHDK and SYGVNS. The CDR3 nucleotides are TGTGCCAGTATGTCCTTAGGTGACGGGGAGCTGTTTTTT. It yields the protein CASMSLGDGELFF.

Regarding this clonotype: The junction departs from germline at one end; a sequencing error may be responsible. The chain carries TRBV11-2 and TRBJ2-5; D is possibly TRBD1 or TRBD2 (6 bases each). This CDR3 region has 15 residues. The germline V gene has CDR1 SGHAT and CDR2 FQNNGV. This chain's CDR3 is CASSLLGGQQEAQYF. The CDR3 nucleotides read TGTGCCAGCAGCTTACTTGGGGGGCAACAAGAGGCCCAGTACTTC.

This clonotype was seen more than once but under ten times. J is TRBJ1-2 and V is TRBV7-9; 10 positions match TRBD1. Germline-derived CDR1 and CDR2 are SEHNR and FQNEAQ (reference sequence). With V trimmed by 6 bases and J by 4 bases, 8 bases remained unmatched. The CDR3 is 15 amino acids. The CDR3 is CASSWDRGLSYGYTF. The DNA for the CDR3 is TGTGCCAGCAGTTGGGACAGGGGCTTGAGCTATGGCTACACCTTC.

The chain uses TRBV9 and TRBJ1-2; possible D gene TRBD1, 5 bases. CDR3 length: 13 amino acids. The germline gives CDR1 SGDLS, CDR2 YYNGEE. Trimming took off 4 bases at V and 3 bases at J, with 10 bases between the two ends. As DNA, the CDR3 is TGTGCCAGCAGCCTGGACATATACTATGGCTACACCTTC. Translated: CASSLDIYYGYTF.

This clonotype was recorded a few times. The V gene is TRBV20-1, the J gene TRBJ2-6, with a weak D call TRBD2 (6 bases). The germline V gene has CDR1 DFQATT and CDR2 SNEGSKA (reference sequence). The CDR3 consists of 15 residues. V shed 5 bases and J shed 3 bases, with 14 bases lying between them. In DNA form, the CDR3 reads TGCAGTGCTCGGCGGTCGGGGGTTGGGGCCAACGTCCTGACTTTC. Translating gives CSARRSGVGANVLTF.

This clonotype was found many times. The rearrangement uses TRBV7-2 and TRBJ2-7; TRBD1 agrees at 7 bases. Trimming cost V 5 bases and J 1 base; bases outside gene matches: 8. Germline lookup yields CDR1 SGHTA and CDR2 FQGNSA. The CDR3 contains 15 residues. In nucleotides, the CDR3 is TGTGCCAGCAGCGCCCAAGGGACAGCGTCCTACGAGCAGTACTTC. Residues: CASSAQGTASYEQYF.

The chain employs TRBV10-3 and TRBJ2-2; 12 nucleotides agree with TRBD2. The CDR3 totals 15 residues. V lost 10 bases, J lost 4 bases, and 7 bases stayed unmatched. The germline V gene encodes CDR1 ENHRY and CDR2 SYGVKD. CDR3 protein: CASRRGLAGTGELFF. The DNA for the CDR3 is TGTGCCAGCAGAAGGGGACTAGCGGGCACCGGGGAGCTGTTTTTT.

The rearrangement links TRBV2 to TRBJ1-2; tentative D call: TRBD1 (5 bases). The CDR3 loop spans 16 amino acids. Trimming cost V 1 base and J 3 bases, with 15 bases left between them. The germline V gene has CDR1 SNHLY and CDR2 FYNNEI. The chain's CDR3 is CASSEEVQAGDYGYTF. DNA for the CDR3: TGTGCCAGCAGTGAAGAGGTACAGGCGGGGGACTATGGCTACACCTTC.

A remark on this clonotype: An end of the junction does not agree with germline; a read error may underlie this. The chain links TRBV24-1 to TRBJ1-5, with TRBD1 matching 10 bases. The CDR3 runs to 17 residues. Germline V gives CDR1 KGHDR, CDR2 SFDVKD. The CDR3 DNA reads TGTGCCATCAGTGCCCCCGAGTGGACAGGGGGGAATCAGCCCCAGCATTTT. Amino acid sequence: CAISAPEWTGGNQPQHF.

This clonotype has only a few counts. An end of the junction differs from the germline gene, which may be a read error. The rearrangement joins TRBV10-3 to TRBJ1-4; D is possibly TRBD1 (6 bases). The CDR3 runs 13 residues. Germline V lookup: CDR1 ENHRY, CDR2 SYGVKD. The CDR3 spells CASSFSGAGKLFF. DNA of the CDR3: TGTGCCAGCAGTTTCTCAGGGGCTGGAAAACTGTTTTTT.

This clonotype was recorded only once. One base away lies a much larger clone, so this may be a sequencing read error. The chain is built from TRBV9 and TRBJ2-7; no clear D. Germline loops: CDR1 SGDLS, CDR2 YYNGEE. CDR3 length: 11 amino acids. The CDR3: CASSEIGLRHF. In nucleotides, the CDR3 is TGTGCCAGCAGTGAGATAGGCCTTCGGCACTTC.

This clonotype was detected only a few times. The rearrangement joins TRBV9 to TRBJ1-1, with a possible D match to TRBD1 (5 bases). This CDR3 has 15 residues. Germline lookup yields CDR1 SGDLS and CDR2 YYNGEE. V lost 5 bases and J 4 bases, leaving 18 bases between the germline ends. CDR3 DNA sequence: TGTGCCAGCAGTTTATCTCCTATGAGGGGCACTGAAGCTTTCTTT. Its translation: CASSLSPMRGTEAFF. Full variable domain (rest looked up from reference TRBV9 and TRBJ1-1): DSGVTQTPKHLITATGQRVTLRCSPRSGDLSVYWYQQSLDQGLQFLIQYYNGEERAKGNILERFSAQQFPDLHSELNLSSLELGDSALYFCASSLSPMRGTEAFFGQGTRLTVV.

This clonotype was seen more than once but under ten times. The V gene is TRBV19, the J gene TRBJ2-5, with D possibly being TRBD1 (5 bases). CDR1 is LNHDA and CDR2 is SQIVND in the germline V gene (reference sequence). The CDR3 consists of 13 residues. Trimming removed 3 bases at V and 5 bases at J, with 10 bases between. The CDR3 is CASSMAGYETQYF. The DNA for the CDR3 is TGTGCCAGTAGTATGGCAGGGTACGAGACCCAGTACTTC.